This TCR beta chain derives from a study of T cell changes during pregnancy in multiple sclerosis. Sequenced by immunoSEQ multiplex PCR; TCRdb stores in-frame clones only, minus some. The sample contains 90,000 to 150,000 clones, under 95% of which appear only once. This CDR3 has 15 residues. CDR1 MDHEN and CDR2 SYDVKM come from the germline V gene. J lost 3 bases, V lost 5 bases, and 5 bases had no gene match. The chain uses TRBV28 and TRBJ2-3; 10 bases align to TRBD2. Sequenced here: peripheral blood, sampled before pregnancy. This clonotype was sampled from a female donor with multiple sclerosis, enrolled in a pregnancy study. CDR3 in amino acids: CASSPSSGRTDTQYF. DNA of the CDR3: TGTGCCAGCAGTCCGTCTAGCGGGAGAACAGATACGCAGTATTTT.